This is a list of T cell receptor beta chains from one sample in a study of shared clonotypes between healthy human individuals. TCRdb's table, derived via immunoSEQ multiplex PCR, lists solely in-frame clones and lacks some. Of around 1.1 million clones in the sample, roughly 80% were seen once. Sequencing was performed on memory CD4+ T cells from PBMCs. These receptors all stem from a man in his late teens or twenties in good health. Some clones in this sample may be carry-over from other donors' samples. Each CDR3 is given with its conserved first and last residue. D genes are given only for firm matches. Clone size is shown for a subset of rows, as once, few, many or a class of expanded clone.

d_gene,v_gene,j_gene,abundance,CDR3nt,CDR3aa
-,TRBV2,TRBJ2-7,-,TGTGCCAGCAGTGCTAGCCCCTTCACCTACGAGCAGTACTTC,CASSASPFTYEQYF
-,TRBV10-2,TRBJ2-5,many,TGCGCCAGCAGTGAGAACAGCCAAGAGACCCAGTACTTC,CASSENSQETQYF
-,TRBV28,TRBJ2-1,-,TGTGCCAGCACTCGGGCCACGGATGAGCAGTTCTTC,CASTRATDEQFF
-,TRBV7-6,TRBJ1-2,-,TGTGCCAGCAGCTTAGGCAGTGGGCGAGACGGCTACACCTTC,CASSLGSGRDGYTF
-,TRBV11-2,TRBJ1-2,-,TGTGCCAGCAGCCTCCACAGGGCCTCTAACTATGGCTACACCTTC,CASSLHRASNYGYTF
TRBD2,TRBV9,TRBJ2-4,-,TGTGCCAGCAGCGACGGGACTAGCGGGAGGGCCAAAAACATTCAGTACTTC,CASSDGTSGRAKNIQYF
-,TRBV27,TRBJ2-1,-,TGTGCCAGCAGTTCTATCGCTCCACCTGTTGGCTCCTACAATGAGCAGTTCTTC,CASSSIAPPVGSYNEQFF
TRBD2,TRBV6-1,TRBJ2-7,-,TGTGCCAGCAGTGATCCAGCGGGAGGGAAGTACGAGCAGTACTTC,CASSDPAGGKYEQYF
-,TRBV19,TRBJ2-7,-,TGTGCCAGTACTTCCCGGGACATCTACGAGCAGTACTTC,CASTSRDIYEQYF
TRBD1,TRBV6-1,TRBJ2-5,-,TGTGCCAGCAGTGAAACGACAGGGGGGGAGACCCAGTACTTC,CASSETTGGETQYF
TRBD1,TRBV27,TRBJ1-5,-,TGTGCCAGCGGGCTCCCTACCCGGCAGGGGGCTTCCCAGCCCCAGCATTTT,CASGLPTRQGASQPQHF
-,TRBV5-4,TRBJ1-1,-,TGTGCCAGCAGCGGTGGGGGGCTAGTGAACACTGAAGCTTTCTTT,CASSGGGLVNTEAFF
-,TRBV5-1,TRBJ2-5,-,TGCGCCAGCAGCTTGGTCCTAGCGAGGAAGGAGACCCAGTACTTC,CASSLVLARKETQYF
-,TRBV6-5,TRBJ1-1,few,TGTGCCAGCAGTTACAGGGTCTACACTGAAGCTTTCTTT,CASSYRVYTEAFF
-,TRBV19,TRBJ1-4,-,TGTGCCAGTACCAAAGCTTATACTAATGAAAAACTGTTTTTT,CASTKAYTNEKLFF
TRBD2,TRBV6-1,TRBJ2-2,-,TGTGCCAGCTTTCCCCTAGCGGAGGGCACCGGGGAGCTGTTTTTT,CASFPLAEGTGELFF
-,TRBV5-1,TRBJ1-4,few,TGCGCCAGCAGCTCGGCCCCGGGACGGATTAATGAAAAACTGTTTTTT,CASSSAPGRINEKLFF
-,TRBV6-1,TRBJ2-7,once,TGTGCCAGCAGAGAAGGCGGGACTCTCTACGAGCAGTACTTC,CASREGGTLYEQYF
-,TRBV2,TRBJ2-1,-,TGTGCCAGCGGGAGGGAGACAGGAGCCTACAATGAGCAGTTCTTC,CASGRETGAYNEQFF
TRBD2,TRBV11-2,TRBJ2-5,many,TGTGCCAGCAGCGTTAGCGGGAGTAGGGAGACCCAGTACTTC,CASSVSGSRETQYF
-,TRBV11-2,TRBJ2-7,few,TGTGCCAGCAGCTCACCCGGGCGATCCGGGCGGAAGCAGTACTTC,CASSSPGRSGRKQYF
-,TRBV2,TRBJ2-5,once,TGTGCCAGCAGTGAAACGGAGACCCAGTACTTC,CASSETETQYF
TRBD1,TRBV6-5,TRBJ1-2,-,TGTGCCAGCAGTCGTCGACAGGGGGGCTACACCTTC,CASSRRQGGYTF
TRBD1,TRBV19,TRBJ1-1,-,TGTGCCAGTAGTACCCGGACAGGGGGCTTCATGAACACTGAAGCTTTCTTT,CASSTRTGGFMNTEAFF
TRBD2,TRBV15,TRBJ2-1,-,TGTGCCACCGTGGAGCGGGGACTAGCGAACAATGAGCAGTTCTTC,CATVERGLANNEQFF
-,TRBV5-4,TRBJ1-2,-,TGTGCCAGCAGCTCAGGGTCTAGGAACTATGGCTACACCTTC,CASSSGSRNYGYTF
TRBD1,TRBV2,TRBJ1-4,few,TGTGCCAGCAGGGCCGGGACAGATAATGAAAAACTGTTTTTT,CASRAGTDNEKLFF
-,TRBV28,TRBJ1-1,once,TGTGCCAGCAGTTCCGGTACTGAAGCTTTCTTT,CASSSGTEAFF
TRBD2,TRBV9,TRBJ2-3,-,TGTGCCAGCAGCAGATATAGCGGGAGAGGGACAGATACGCAGTATTTT,CASSRYSGRGTDTQYF
TRBD2,TRBV28,TRBJ2-1,once,TGTGCCAGCAGCCTAGCCGGGACTAGGGCCAATGAGCAGTTCTTC,CASSLAGTRANEQFF
TRBD1,TRBV6-5,TRBJ1-1,once,TGTGCCAGCAGGGTACAGGGGGCGGGGAACACTGAAGCTTTCTTT,CASRVQGAGNTEAFF
-,TRBV11-2,TRBJ2-5,-,TGTGCCAGCAGCTTTACAGTATCCCAAGAGACCCAGTACTTC,CASSFTVSQETQYF
TRBD1,TRBV27,TRBJ1-2,many,TGTGCCAGCAGCTACAGGGGGGCTAACTATGGCTACACCTTC,CASSYRGANYGYTF
TRBD1,TRBV15,TRBJ1-4,-,TGTGCCACCAGCAATTCGGGACAGGGTGGTGAAAAACTGTTTTTT,CATSNSGQGGEKLFF
-,TRBV11-2,TRBJ2-2,-,TGTGCCAGCAGACTTAACACCGGGGAGCTGTTTTTT,CASRLNTGELFF
-,TRBV25-1,TRBJ1-5,-,TGTGCCAGCAGTGAAGGTGAGGGATGGAATCAGCCCCAGCATTTT,CASSEGEGWNQPQHF
-,TRBV29-1,TRBJ1-2,-,TGCAGCGTTGGACACCTGAGGGGTACCTATGGCTACACCTTC,CSVGHLRGTYGYTF
-,TRBV6-6,TRBJ2-6,few,TGTGCCAGCAGTTTCCAAGGGTCTGGGGCCAACGTCCTGACTTTC,CASSFQGSGANVLTF
-,TRBV4-3,TRBJ2-3,-,TGCGCCAGCAGCCAAGACACCCCCACGGGGGTTCTCACAGATACGCAGTATTTT,CASSQDTPTGVLTDTQYF
TRBD2,TRBV5-1,TRBJ2-3,-,TGCGCCAGCAGCTGGGGACTAGTTAGCACAGATACGCAGTATTTT,CASSWGLVSTDTQYF
-,TRBV6-6,TRBJ1-5,-,TGTGCCAGCAGTTACGACGGCACACTCAATCAGCCCCAGCATTTT,CASSYDGTLNQPQHF
-,TRBV6-1,TRBJ2-5,-,TGTGCCAGCAGTGGGCTAGAGACCCAGTACTTC,CASSGLETQYF
-,TRBV10-2,TRBJ2-5,-,TGCGCCAGCAGCGAGGGGGTCGGAGTTTCCCGGGAAGCCCAAGAGACCCAGTACTTC,CASSEGVGVSREAQETQYF
-,TRBV7-2,TRBJ2-2,-,TGTGCCAGCAGCTTAAGCGTCGGGGAGCTGTTTTTT,CASSLSVGELFF
TRBD1,TRBV4-1,TRBJ1-1,-,TGCGCCAGCAGCCCCCGGGACAGGGGGAACACTGAAGCTTTCTTT,CASSPRDRGNTEAFF
-,TRBV27,TRBJ2-1,-,TGTGCCAGCAGTTTTGTCAGGGGGGACGGTGAGCAGTTCTTC,CASSFVRGDGEQFF
-,TRBV6-1,TRBJ2-7,few,TGTGCCAGCAGTGCCAGGGGGGTTTACTACGAGCAGTACTTC,CASSARGVYYEQYF